This TCR beta chain comes out of a study of blood T cell repertoires in COVID-19. V was clipped by 4 bases and J by 4 bases; unmatched bases: 8. The V gene's germline CDR1 is SGDLS and CDR2 YYNGEE. CDR3 size: 16 residues. Some clones are missing from TCRdb's copy, which holds only in-frame ones; the method was immunoSEQ multiplex PCR. The repertoire consists of 200,000 to 300,000 clones, with approximately 88% occurring once and the leading ten covering 2.5%. The TCR was taken from a woman aged 40 to 50 with acute COVID-19. Sequencing was performed on PBMCs or T cells enriched from blood (not recorded which). The J gene is TRBJ2-3, the V gene TRBV9; 11 bases line up with TRBD2. In DNA, the CDR3 is TGTGCCAGCAGCTCCTATAGCGGGGGGGCCCCAGATACGCAGTATTTT. The encoded protein is CASSSYSGGAPDTQYF.